This entry is about one T cell receptor (beta chain). This clone was observed a single time. The antigen it binds to is not known. No quality values exist for individual bases; no much larger clone is one base distant. Whole blood was collected in K2EDTA tubes by collaborating institutions according to the institutions' own protocols. For TCRbeta analysis, collaborators shipped samples in one of three forms: frozen whole blood, isolated PBMCs, or DNA extracted from either of those sample types. This sample was taken from a study of blood T cell repertoires in COVID-19 (dated by TCRdb to the early 2020s). About the investigation overall: Collaborator samples came from the United States, Italy and Spain and covered acute and convalescent phases of COVID-19. The sample metadata nearly always contained a de-identified subject ID, COVID-19 status, age in years and sex. A freely available public database, intended as a resource for researchers studying the immune response to SARS-CoV-2, is where the repertoires were released. The samples were drawn from two sources: the first 160 participants of the ongoing ImmuneRACE study, and 1,000 to 1,500 subjects contributed by 6 global collaborators. The prospective study material was composed of cDNA or gDNA derived from T cells, B-cell-depleted T cells, or PBMCs. Subjects who had been exposed to COVID-19, were actively infected with it, or had recovered from it provided the deeply sampled blood TCRbeta repertoires that made up the dataset. Where available, HLA class I and class II types were obtained from metadata supplied by the sample provider rather than from assay-based typing.

A distance of 6 bases separates the germline ends of V and J, which lose 2 bases and 4 bases respectively. The CDR3 sequence holds 13 residues, the cysteine and phenylalanine included. Of the read, only the CDR3 DNA is kept; its 39 bases are in frame from base 1. CDR1 SGHDT and CDR2 YYEEEE were looked up in the germline V gene. The full study reports these points: How much clinical and demographic metadata was included differed by source and by participant, and the metadata was provided uncurated.

TCRbeta CDR3 regions were amplified from genomic DNA by means of the immunoSEQ Assay, a bias-controlled multiplex PCR. The authors processed their data as follows. Nucleated cell counts per sample were estimated from amplification of reference gene primers within the assay. Sequence reads were collapsed and filtered to measure the absolute abundance of every unique TCRbeta CDR3 rearrangement. Productive Simpson clonality was computed per sample as the square root of Simpson's diversity index over productive rearrangements. As stored in TCRdb, this immuneACCESS dataset retains in-frame rearrangements with V and J assigned. A fraction of the clones does not appear; measured against another copy, unresolved V genes explain less than half of the discrepancy, and the remainder lacks a known reason. D and trimming were read from the DNA, whereas the V and J calls and clone size are those reported in that table. The sample contains over 130,000 clones, 75% to 85% of them found a single time. About 4.3% of the sample comes from the top ten.

This TCR derives from an elderly woman with acute or convalescent COVID-19. The rearranged chain carries TRBV5-6 and TRBJ2-2; there is no confident call for the D gene. Sequenced sample: peripheral blood. The CDR3 is CASSFFRTGELFF. The nucleotide sequence is given as TGTGCCAGCAGCTTCTTTCGCACCGGGGAGCTGTTTTTT.